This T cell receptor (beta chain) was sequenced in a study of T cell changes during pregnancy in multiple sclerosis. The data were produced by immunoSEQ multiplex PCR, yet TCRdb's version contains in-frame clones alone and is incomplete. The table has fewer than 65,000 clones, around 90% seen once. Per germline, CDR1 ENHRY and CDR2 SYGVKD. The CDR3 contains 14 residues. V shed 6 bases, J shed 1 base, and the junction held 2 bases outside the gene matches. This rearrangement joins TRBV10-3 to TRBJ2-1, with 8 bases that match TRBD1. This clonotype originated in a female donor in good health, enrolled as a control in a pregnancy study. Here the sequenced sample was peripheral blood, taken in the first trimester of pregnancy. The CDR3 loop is CAIRWDRSYNEQFF. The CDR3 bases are TGTGCCATCAGATGGGACAGGTCCTACAATGAGCAGTTCTTC.